These 28 T cell receptor beta chains were all obtained from the same sample, sequenced in a study of blood T cell repertoires in COVID-19 (dated by TCRdb to about 2020). Receptors were amplified or captured by the immunoSEQ multiplex PCR assay. TCRdb retrieved this table from immuneACCESS and kept in-frame rearrangements only. Not all clones are present; in checked studies, unresolved V genes account for under half, and no reason is known for the remainder. This sample is represented by about 240,000 clones; 87% of them were singletons. The ten largest make up just over 7% of the sample. Source material: peripheral blood. The origin of the receptors is a man between 60 and 75 years old who had recovered from COVID-19.

The V call is TRBV3-1 (or the pseudogene TRBV3-2), the J call TRBJ1-6, with 8 positions matching TRBD1. The CDR3 loop spans 18 amino acids. The junction had 12 bases not matched to a gene; V was cut back by 4 bases and J by 4 bases. Germline CDR1 LGHDT, CDR2 YNNKEL (reference sequence). CDR3 DNA: TGTGCCAGCAGCCCGGGGAGACGAACAGGGGGGTATAATTCACCCCTCCACTTT. This translates into CASSPGRRTGGYNSPLHF.

The V and J genes are TRBV5-1 and TRBJ2-5; 9 nucleotides agree with TRBD1. The CDR3 sequence is 16 residues long. In germline, CDR1 is SGHRS, CDR2 YFSETQ. V trimming: 0 bases; J trimming: 4 bases; junction bases outside the gene matches: 7. The CDR3 DNA follows: TGCGCCAGCAGCTTGGGAATCGGGGGACAGGGAGAGACCCAGTACTTC. It translates to CASSLGIGGQGETQYF.

A remark on this clone: Within the sample, other DNA sequences also encode this same CDR3. J is TRBJ2-5 and V is TRBV7-2, with D maybe TRBD2 (6 bases). This CDR3 is built from 15 residues. The ends were cut back, 0 bases at V and 0 bases at J, with 8 bases in the middle. Germline-derived CDR1 and CDR2 are SGHTA and FQGNSA. The CDR3 DNA reads TGTGCCAGCAGCTTAGCGGGGGGTTACCAAGAGACCCAGTACTTC. Protein sequence: CASSLAGGYQETQYF.

V gene TRBV3-1 (or the pseudogene TRBV3-2) combines with J gene TRBJ2-1; TRBD2 aligns across 8 bases. CDR3 length equals 16 residues. Germline trimming cut 3 bases from V and 9 bases from J; bases unmatched to any gene: 13. CDR1 and CDR2 from the germline V gene are LGHDT and YNNKEL (reference sequence). Here the CDR3 DNA reads TGTGCCAGCAGCCACCAACTAGCGGCCGAACGAAGTGAGCAGTTCTTC. Translation: CASSHQLAAERSEQFF.

The chain joins TRBV2 to TRBJ1-6; unclear D gene. V gave up 1 base and J gave up 0 bases, with 7 bases separating them. Germline loops: CDR1 SNHLY, CDR2 FYNNEI. The CDR3 contains 16 residues. In DNA, the CDR3 is TGTGCCAGCAGTGAAGTGTCGAGCTCCTATAATTCACCCCTCCACTTT. This gives the protein CASSEVSSSYNSPLHF.

The chain couples TRBV2 to TRBJ1-3; TRBD1 agrees at 8 bases. Germline trimming cut 6 bases from V and 2 bases from J; bases unmatched to any gene: 9. Germline assignment: CDR1 SNHLY and CDR2 FYNNEI. The CDR3 extends over 16 amino acids. The CDR3 bases are TGTGCCAGCAGAGCCCATGACAGGGGACCTGGAAACACCATATATTTT. Its translation: CASRAHDRGPGNTIYF. The variable domain in full, completed from reference TRBV2 and TRBJ1-3, reads EPEVTQTPSHQVTQMGQEVILRCVPISNHLYFYWYRQILGQKVEFLVSFYNNEISEKSEIFDDQFSVERPDGSNFTLKIRSTKLEDSAMYFCASRAHDRGPGNTIYFGEGSWLTVV.

This chain connects TRBV11-1 to TRBJ1-2; D uncertain. Germline V lookup: CDR1 SGHAT, CDR2 FQDESV (reference sequence). The CDR3 covers 15 residues. V was cut by 2 bases and J by 1 base, with 11 bases left in between. In DNA, the CDR3 is TGTGCCAGCAGCTTAATCACTGGAGATAACTATGGCTACACCTTC. Protein product: CASSLITGDNYGYTF.

The V and J genes are TRBV27 and TRBJ1-2; 8 bases map to TRBD1. The CDR3 sequence is 15 residues long. CDR1 and CDR2 from the germline V gene are MNHEY and SMNVEV (reference sequence). With 5 bases clipped from V and 4 bases from J, the junction kept 9 bases outside the gene matches. CDR3 DNA sequence: TGTGCCAGCAGTACCTCCGGGACAGGAAGCTATGGCTACACCTTC. Translating gives CASSTSGTGSYGYTF.

In regard to this clone: The same CDR3 is also encoded by other DNA sequences in this sample. The rearrangement uses TRBV18 and TRBJ1-5; 9 nucleotides agree with TRBD1. Germline values: CDR1 KGHSH, CDR2 LQKENI. This CDR3 spans 16 amino acids. Germline trimming cut 3 bases from V and 1 base from J; bases unmatched to any gene: 4. CDR3 coding DNA: TGTGCCAGCTCACCCCAGGACAGGGGAAGCAATCAGCCCCAGCATTTT. It yields the protein CASSPQDRGSNQPQHF. The full variable domain, its missing parts supplied by reference TRBV18 and TRBJ1-5, is NAGVMQNPRHLVRRRGQEARLRCSPMKGHSHVYWYRQLPEEGLKFMVYLQKENIIDESGMPKERFSAEFPKEGPSILRIQQVVRGDSAAYFCASSPQDRGSNQPQHFGDGTRLSIL.

The J gene is TRBJ2-5, the V gene TRBV7-9, with 7 bases that match TRBD2. The CDR3 is 16 residues long. Losses at the gene ends were 1 base for V and 5 bases for J; bases not matched to a gene: 10. Germline lookup yields CDR1 SEHNR and CDR2 FQNEAQ (reference sequence). CDR3 sequence reads: CASSLGFGRRGETQYF. The CDR3 DNA sequence: TGTGCCAGCAGCTTAGGGTTTGGTCGGCGGGGGGAGACCCAGTACTTC.

This clone was seen just once. The chain couples TRBV6-5 to TRBJ1-3; perhaps TRBD1 as D (6 bases). Germline CDR1 reads MNHEY; CDR2 reads SVGAGI. The CDR3 is made up of 13 amino acids. V lost 6 bases and J 10 bases, leaving 16 bases between the germline ends. CDR3 residues: CASRIGQTGTIYF. CDR3 DNA sequence: TGTGCCAGCAGAATCGGACAGACGGGGACCATATATTTT.

The chain has TRBV5-1 and TRBJ1-1; 7 nucleotides agree with TRBD1. V shed 3 bases, J shed 7 bases, and the junction held 3 bases outside the gene matches. The length of the CDR3 is 12 residues. Germline values: CDR1 SGHRS, CDR2 YFSETQ. CDR3 residues: CASSSRQGEAFF. Here the CDR3 DNA reads TGCGCCAGCAGCTCAAGACAGGGTGAAGCTTTCTTT.

The V gene is TRBV5-4, the J gene TRBJ1-2; TRBD1 matches 11 bases. Losses at the gene ends were 3 bases for V and 1 base for J; bases not matched to a gene: 8. CDR3 length equals 17 residues. The germline CDR1 and CDR2 sequences are SGHNT and YYREEE (reference sequence). The CDR3 nucleotides are TGTGCCAGCAGCTCGGTGTTGGACAGGGGGCTTAACTATGGCTACACCTTC. Its protein is CASSSVLDRGLNYGYTF.

This chain connects TRBV3-1 (or the pseudogene TRBV3-2) to TRBJ2-3, with 7 bases lining up with TRBD2. Germline V gene sequence: CDR1 LGHDT, CDR2 YNNKEL (reference sequence). V shed 0 bases and J 7 bases; nucleotides not matched to a gene: 7. CDR3 size: 15 residues. CDR3 coding DNA: TGTGCCAGCAGCCAAGATTGGGGGGGTCGGAATACGCAGTATTTT. Translated: CASSQDWGGRNTQYF.

The chain couples TRBV5-1 to TRBJ2-5; 7 bases match TRBD1. CDR1 is SGHRS and CDR2 is YFSETQ in the germline V gene. CDR3 length equals 13 residues. J was trimmed by 4 bases and V by 4 bases; bases with no gene match: 4. Written as DNA, the CDR3 is TGCGCCAGCAGCCCCAACAGGGGAGAGACCCAGTACTTC. Its protein product is CASSPNRGETQYF.

V and J are TRBV29-1 and TRBJ1-2; 7 positions agree with TRBD1. The CDR3 totals 14 residues. Germline trimming cut 5 bases from V and 3 bases from J; bases unmatched to any gene: 9. Germline-derived CDR1 and CDR2 are SQVTM and ANQGSEA. The DNA of the CDR3 is TGCAGCGTTAAATACCGGGACAGTCACTATGGCTACACCTTC. Its translation: CSVKYRDSHYGYTF.

The chain links TRBV6-5 to TRBJ1-5; D might be TRBD1 (6 bases). Germline V gene lookup returns CDR1 MNHEY and CDR2 SVGAGI. The CDR3 is 13 residues long. V dropped 4 bases and J dropped 5 bases, with 9 bases sitting between them. As DNA, the CDR3 is TGTGCCAGCAGTTTCAACAGGGATCAGCCCCAGCATTTT. Protein sequence: CASSFNRDQPQHF.

This clone was detected a few times. This chain connects TRBV6-5 to TRBJ2-1; TRBD1 matches at 11 bases. Germline V gene data show CDR1 as MNHEY and CDR2 as SVGAGI. J was trimmed by 10 bases and V by 7 bases; bases with no gene match: 9. The CDR3 length is 14 residues. CDR3 nucleotide sequence: TGTGCCAGCATTGGGACAGGGGGTGTTTTGGAGCAGTTCTTC. This encodes CASIGTGGVLEQFF.

This chain uses TRBV3-1 (or the pseudogene TRBV3-2) with TRBJ1-6; 9 bases align to TRBD1. J lost 8 bases, V lost 0 bases, and 2 bases had no gene match. There are 15 residues in the CDR3. CDR1 is LGHDT and CDR2 is YNNKEL in the germline V gene (reference sequence). The CDR3 protein is CASSQETGGDSPLHF. The CDR3 DNA is TGTGCCAGCAGCCAAGAAACAGGGGGCGATTCACCCCTCCACTTT.

V is TRBV5-5 and J is TRBJ1-1; no reliable D call. V was clipped by 2 bases and J by 5 bases, with 13 bases between them. The CDR3 loop spans 14 amino acids. Germline CDR1 SGHKS, CDR2 YYEKEE (reference sequence). This CDR3 is CASSFLTSETEAFF. The CDR3 region has the DNA TGTGCCAGCAGCTTTTTGACGAGCGAAACTGAAGCTTTCTTT.

The gene calls are TRBV6-1 and TRBJ2-2; a possible D gene is TRBD1 (5 bases). The V end lost 1 base, the J end lost 3 bases, and 6 bases lay between the germline ends. Per germline, CDR1 MNHNS and CDR2 SASEGT. The CDR3 has 14 residues. The CDR3 region has the DNA TGTGCCAGCAGTGAAGTAGGGGACACCGGGGAGCTGTTTTTT. Encoded protein: CASSEVGDTGELFF.

The CDR3 DNA is TGTGCCAGCAGCTTAGAAGGCGGGCGAGGGCACGGTACGCAGTATTTT. Its protein is CASSLEGGRGHGTQYF. The chain couples TRBV13 to TRBJ2-3, with a possible D match to TRBD2 (5 bases). Trimming pared 1 base from V and 8 bases from J, leaving 19 bases between. Germline values: CDR1 PRHDT, CDR2 FYEKMQ (reference sequence). The CDR3 contains 16 residues.

This chain connects TRBV19 to TRBJ1-1; the match to TRBD1 covers 9 bases. Losses at the gene ends were 7 bases for V and 0 bases for J; bases not matched to a gene: 3. Per germline, CDR1 LNHDA and CDR2 SQIVND (reference sequence). This CDR3 has 14 residues. CDR3 in DNA: TGTGCCAGTACACAGGGGGCCATGAACACTGAAGCTTTCTTT. Protein: CASTQGAMNTEAFF. Based on the CDR3 plus reference TRBV19 and TRBJ1-1, the full variable domain is DGGITQSPKYLFRKEGQNVTLSCEQNLNHDAMYWYRQDPGQGLRLIYYSQIVNDFQKGDIAEGYSVSREKKESFPLTVTSAQKNPTAFYLCASTQGAMNTEAFFGQGTRLTVV.

The chain is built from TRBV6-5 and TRBJ2-7; D remains unclear. Germline V gives CDR1 MNHEY, CDR2 SVGAGI. V was pared by 5 bases and J by 3 bases, with 8 bases between. This CDR3 region has 12 residues. For the CDR3, the DNA is TGTGCCAGCAGTCAATACAGCTACGAGCAGTACTTC. The encoded protein is CASSQYSYEQYF.

The rearrangement links TRBV18 to TRBJ2-7, with a possible D match to TRBD2 (6 bases). Between the trimmed V and J ends, which lost 4 bases and 1 base, there was a span of 11 bases. The CDR3 length is 14 residues. CDR1 is KGHSH and CDR2 is LQKENI in the germline V gene. The CDR3 sequence: CASSLTGRSYEQYV. The CDR3 DNA sequence: TGTGCCAGCTCACTGACCGGGAGATCCTACGAGCAGTACGTC.

The rearrangement uses TRBV24-1 and TRBJ1-5; TRBD1 aligns across 8 bases. J was trimmed by 7 bases and V by 5 bases; bases with no gene match: 6. Germline lookup yields CDR1 KGHDR and CDR2 SFDVKD. This CDR3 is built from 14 residues. The CDR3 DNA is TGTGCCACCAGTGGGACAGGGCGGTTCCAGCCCCAGCATTTT. Encoded protein: CATSGTGRFQPQHF.

The rearrangement joins TRBV30 to TRBJ1-6, with D maybe TRBD1 (6 bases). This CDR3 is built from 13 residues. Looked up from germline, CDR1 is GTSNPN and CDR2 is SVGIG (reference sequence). V lost 5 bases to trimming and J lost 10 bases, with 15 bases between them. The DNA for the CDR3 is TGTGCCTGGGCTAGGGGGTATCAATCACCCCTCCACTTT. Protein product: CAWARGYQSPLHF.

The chain joins TRBV6-6 to TRBJ2-1, with 8 bases that match TRBD1. Germline V gene sequence: CDR1 MNHNY, CDR2 SVGAGI (reference sequence). With 1 base clipped from V and 7 bases from J, the junction kept 3 bases outside the gene matches. The CDR3 extends over 14 amino acids. CDR3 loop: CASSYLDRVNEQFF. The CDR3 coding sequence is TGTGCCAGCAGTTACTTGGACAGGGTTAATGAGCAGTTCTTC.